Below, 14 T cell receptor beta chains from the same sample are listed, as sequenced in a study of T cell repertoires in cytomegalovirus infection. TCRdb redid the calling of the reads with MiXCR, one entry per CDR3 protein. The table shows some 700,000 distinct CDR3 sequences, with approximately 34% occurring only once. Sequencing was performed on PBMCs. The origin of the receptors is a human donor in good health (CMV status not recorded). Some clones in this sample may be carry-over from other donors' samples.

The chain has TRBV5-6 and TRBJ1-2; perhaps TRBD1 as D (6 bases). Trimming shortened V by 0 bases and J by 6 bases, and 30 bases separated the two germline ends. Germline V gene data show CDR1 as SGHDT and CDR2 as YYEEEE. This CDR3 spans 20 amino acids. The CDR3 region has the DNA TGTGCCAGCAGCTTGGCCCTCGAGGGGGGCGTTTATCCCGAGGAACATGGCTACACCTTC. This codes for CASSLALEGGVYPEEHGYTF.

The rearrangement uses TRBV4-1 and TRBJ1-4; 9 bases map to TRBD1. The germline gives CDR1 MGHRA, CDR2 YSYEKL. The ends lost 0 bases at V and 8 bases at J; junction bases unmatched: 10. CDR3 length equals 17 residues. The CDR3 DNA sequence: TGCGCCAGCAGCCAAGAACTGGCCGGGACAGGGCAAGAAAAACTGTTTTTT. As protein: CASSQELAGTGQEKLFF.

Comment on this clonotype: Possible read error: a much larger clone is one base away. This chain links TRBV28 with TRBJ1-2; the D is unclear. The germline gives CDR1 MDHEN, CDR2 SYDVKM. The CDR3 is 11 residues long. Trimming took 2 bases from V and 5 from J, leaving 3 bases between them. For the CDR3, the DNA is TGTGCCAGCAGTTTAAAGTATGGCTACACCTTC. It is translated as CASSLKYGYTF.

This clonotype showed up just once. Possible read error: a much larger clone is one base away. This CDR3 is missing its conserved last phenylalanine or tryptophan, likely due to a read error. The V gene is TRBV7-2, the J gene TRBJ2-3, with D unresolved. This CDR3 is 13 amino acids long. V shed 1 base and J shed 6 bases, with 8 bases lying between them. Germline loops: CDR1 SGHTA, CDR2 FQGNSA. CDR3 sequence reads: CASSLVIRDTQYL. CDR3 bases: TGTGCCAGCAGCTTAGTCATTAGGGATACGCAGTATTTG.

In its sample, this clonotype was seen a few times. The chain uses TRBV20-1 and TRBJ2-7; the D gene is possibly TRBD1 (8 bases). The CDR3 length is 15 residues. Germline V gives CDR1 DFQATT, CDR2 SNEGSKA (reference sequence). CDR3 sequence reads: CSSGRGGTGHYEQYF. The CDR3, as DNA: TGCAGCTCGGGGAGGGGAGGGACAGGACACTACGAGCAGTACTTC.

This clonotype was picked up a small number of times. V and J are TRBV20-1 and TRBJ1-2; no clear D gene. CDR3 length: 16 residues. CDR1 is DFQATT and CDR2 is SNEGSKA in the germline V gene (reference sequence). Trimming shortened V by 1 base and J by 4 bases, and 19 bases separated the two germline ends. CDR3 sequence: CSARALDLPKSYGYTF. The DNA of the CDR3 is TGCAGTGCTAGAGCCCTGGACCTTCCCAAATCCTATGGCTACACCTTC.

This chain joins TRBV6-2 or TRBV6-3 and TRBJ1-4; the match to TRBD1 covers 9 bases. Germline trimming cut 7 bases from V and 8 bases from J; bases unmatched to any gene: 5. The CDR3 is made up of 13 amino acids. Per the germline V gene, CDR1 is MNHEY and CDR2 is SVGEGT. For the CDR3, the DNA is TGTGCCAGCAACCGGGACAGGGCCGAAAAACTGTTTTTT. Its translation: CASNRDRAEKLFF.

J is TRBJ1-4 and V is TRBV4-2; D is undetermined. Germline CDR1 and CDR2: LGHNA and YNFKEQ. This CDR3 has 14 residues. V was trimmed by 0 bases and J by 12 bases, leaving 14 bases between them. CDR3 DNA sequence: TGTGCCAGCAGCCAAGACCCCGGACCAGAACAACTGTTTTTT. Protein sequence: CASSQDPGPEQLFF.

This clonotype was counted only a few times. Germline is not matched at one junction end, which may reflect a read error. The chain employs TRBV5-1 and TRBJ2-6, with TRBD1 matching over 8 bases. CDR3 length: 17 amino acids. Germline lookup yields CDR1 SGHRS and CDR2 YFSETQ. CDR3 DNA: TGCGCCAGCGGCTTGGACAGGGCGCTCTCTGGGGCCAACGTCCTGACTTTC. Encoded protein: CASGLDRALSGANVLTF.

The chain joins TRBV28 to TRBJ2-7; D ambiguous. Germline CDR1 reads MDHEN; CDR2 reads SYDVKM. Trimming took off 6 bases at V and 7 bases at J, with 13 bases between the two ends. The length of the CDR3 is 12 residues. The CDR3 is CASRPRGVEQYF. In DNA form, the CDR3 reads TGTGCCAGCAGACCCCGAGGTGTGGAGCAGTACTTC.

The chain is built from TRBV5-5 and TRBJ2-2; TRBD1 matches 8 bases. This CDR3 has 16 residues. Germline lookup yields CDR1 SGHKS and CDR2 YYEKEE (reference sequence). J lost 0 bases, V lost 4 bases, and 5 bases had no gene match. DNA for the CDR3: TGTGCCAGCAGCATCCGGGACAGGCCGAACACCGGGGAGCTGTTTTTT. It yields the protein CASSIRDRPNTGELFF.

CDR3 DNA sequence: TGTGCCAGCAGCCCTCTGACAGGGGGCAACACCGGGGAGCTGTTTTTT. Residues: CASSPLTGGNTGELFF. The chain uses TRBV6-2 or TRBV6-3 and TRBJ2-2, with 10 nucleotides matching TRBD1. V lost 6 bases, J lost 2 bases, and 6 bases stayed unmatched. The CDR3 consists of 16 residues. Germline-derived CDR1 and CDR2 are MNHEY and SVGEGT.

The rearrangement joins TRBV19 to TRBJ2-1; 10 bases are shared with TRBD2. CDR3 length: 17 amino acids. Per germline, CDR1 LNHDA and CDR2 SQIVND (reference sequence). V lost 2 bases and J lost 9; bases outside the gene matches: 13. The CDR3 bases are TGTGCCAGTAGTATAAGGTTTTCCGGGACTAGCGCCCCTGAGCAGTTCTTC. Residues: CASSIRFSGTSAPEQFF.

The chain links TRBV7-4 to TRBJ2-7, with 8 bases matching TRBD1. This CDR3 comprises 14 residues. V gave up 5 bases and J gave up 3 bases; unmatched junction bases: 6. CDR1 and CDR2 (germline): SGHVT, SQSDAQ. The CDR3 sequence: CASSPTGAFYEQYF. CDR3 DNA: TGTGCCAGCAGCCCGACAGGGGCATTCTACGAGCAGTACTTC.